This T cell receptor (beta chain) appears in the sequencing data of a study of cytomegalovirus exposure and HLA in healthy donors. The study's findings and limits: There were three CMV-associated chains whose specificity for CMV antigens was confirmed in vitro.

TCRdb's copy holds only in-frame clones and misses some; the assay was immunoSEQ multiplex PCR. In the table there are about 220,000 clones, 80% to 90% of which are singletons. Trimming took 4 bases from V and 2 from J, leaving 11 bases between them. Germline assignment: CDR1 MNHNS and CDR2 SASEGT. This CDR3 contains 15 residues. About this clone: Its matching antigen is unknown.

This receptor was taken from a woman under 30 in good health and CMV-seronegative. The rearrangement links TRBV6-1 to TRBJ2-2; D possibly corresponds to TRBD2 (5 bases). Sequencing was performed on PBMCs. The CDR3 protein is CASSGLADNTGELFF. CDR3 bases: TGTGCCAGCAGTGGGCTAGCAGACAACACCGGGGAGCTGTTTTTT.